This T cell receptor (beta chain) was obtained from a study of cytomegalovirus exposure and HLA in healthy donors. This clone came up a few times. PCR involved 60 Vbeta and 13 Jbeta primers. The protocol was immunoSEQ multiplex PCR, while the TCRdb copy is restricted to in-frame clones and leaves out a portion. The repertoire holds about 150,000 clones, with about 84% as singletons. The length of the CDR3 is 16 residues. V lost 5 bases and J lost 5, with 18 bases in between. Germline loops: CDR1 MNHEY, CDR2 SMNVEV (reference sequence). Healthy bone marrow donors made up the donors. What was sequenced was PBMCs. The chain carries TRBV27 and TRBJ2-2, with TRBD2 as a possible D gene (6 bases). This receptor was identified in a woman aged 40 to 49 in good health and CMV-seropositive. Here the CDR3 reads CASSSWGVVGTGELFF. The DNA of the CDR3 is TGTGCCAGCAGTAGTTGGGGGGTCGTTGGGACCGGGGAGCTGTTTTTT.